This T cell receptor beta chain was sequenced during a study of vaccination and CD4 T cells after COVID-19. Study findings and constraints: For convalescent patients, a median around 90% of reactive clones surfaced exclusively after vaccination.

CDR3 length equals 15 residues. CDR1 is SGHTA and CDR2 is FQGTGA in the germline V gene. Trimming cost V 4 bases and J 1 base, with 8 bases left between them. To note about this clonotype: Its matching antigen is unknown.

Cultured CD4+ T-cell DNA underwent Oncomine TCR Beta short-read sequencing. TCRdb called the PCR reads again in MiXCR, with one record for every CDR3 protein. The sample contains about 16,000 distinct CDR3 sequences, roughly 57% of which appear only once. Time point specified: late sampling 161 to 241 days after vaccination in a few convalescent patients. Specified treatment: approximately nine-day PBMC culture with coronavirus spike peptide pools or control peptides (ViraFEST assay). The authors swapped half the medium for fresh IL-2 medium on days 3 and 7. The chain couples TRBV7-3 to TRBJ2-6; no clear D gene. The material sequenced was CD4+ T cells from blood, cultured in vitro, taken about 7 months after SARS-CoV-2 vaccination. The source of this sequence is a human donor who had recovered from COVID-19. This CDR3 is CASSYQASGANVLTF. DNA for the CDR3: TGTGCCAGCAGCTATCAGGCTTCTGGGGCCAACGTCCTGACTTTC.